This T cell receptor beta chain was sequenced in a study of T cell responses to AZD1222 COVID-19 vaccine. Some clones are missing from TCRdb's copy, which holds only in-frame ones; the method was immunoSEQ multiplex PCR. The profile shows 100,000 to 120,000 clones, roughly 89% of them singletons. The CDR3 covers 11 residues. Trimming cost V 3 bases and J 6 bases, with 5 bases left between them. Germline CDR1 is SGDLS and CDR2 is YYNGEE. J is TRBJ2-3 and V is TRBV9; D unresolved. This TCR derives from an adult who received the AZD1222 COVID-19 vaccine. The sequences come from peripheral blood, collected 28 days after the second AZD1222 dose. CDR3 protein: CASSAQDTQYF. The CDR3 coding sequence is TGTGCCAGCAGCGCACAGGATACGCAGTATTTT.